One and the same sample provided the 18 T cell receptor beta chains below, sequenced in a study of shared clonotypes between healthy human individuals. TCRdb's copy holds only in-frame clones and misses some; the assay was immunoSEQ multiplex PCR. Found here are 490,000 or so clones, 76% of them singletons; the top ten hold approximately 13%. The specimen sequenced was PBMCs. The receptors were sampled from a woman aged 35 to 49 in good health. Some clones in this sample may be carry-over from other donors' samples.

In the case of this clone: This likely traces to a read error, being one base from a far larger clone. The chain joins TRBV5-4 to TRBJ2-2; the D gene is possibly TRBD2 (5 bases). Germline lookup yields CDR1 SGHNT and CDR2 YYREEE (reference sequence). The CDR3 sequence is 16 residues long. The DNA of the CDR3 is TGTGCCAGCAGCTTGGACGCTAGGAGGAGCACCGGGGAGATGTTTTTT. As protein: CASSLDARRSTGEMFF. The full variable domain, completed using reference TRBV5-4 and TRBJ2-2, is ETGVTQSPTHLIKTRGQQVTLRCSSQSGHNTVSWYQQALGQGPQFIFQYYREEENGRGNFPPRFSGLQFPNYSSELNVNALELDDSALYLCASSLDARRSTGEMFFGEGSRLTVL.

The CDR3 loop is CSVEGIWGYEQFF. CDR3 nucleotide sequence: TGCAGCGTTGAAGGGATCTGGGGATACGAGCAGTTCTTC. The chain has TRBV29-1 and TRBJ2-1; D remains unclear. Deletions cut 1 base from V and 10 bases from J, with 14 bases between. Germline CDR1 and CDR2: SQVTM and ANQGSEA. This CDR3 has 13 residues.

This clone was picked up one time. The V and J genes are TRBV6-1 and TRBJ1-5; the D is unclear. Germline CDR1 reads MNHNS; CDR2 reads SASEGT. V was shortened by 6 bases and J by 3 bases, with 12 bases between the two germline ends. The CDR3 runs to 14 residues. The CDR3 nucleotides read TGTGCCAGCAGGAAGAACCTACTCAATCAGCCCCAGCATTTT. This gives the protein CASRKNLLNQPQHF.

A note on this clone: With only one base between it and a far larger clone, this is likely a read error. This chain uses TRBV5-6 with TRBJ2-1, with 12 bases lining up with TRBD2. This CDR3 is 15 amino acids long. The V gene end was trimmed by 3 bases and the J gene end by 3 bases; junction bases not matched to a gene: 1. The germline V gene encodes CDR1 SGHDT and CDR2 YYEEEE. The CDR3 nucleotides are TGTGCCAGCAGCTCACTAGCGGGAGGCTACAATGAGCAGTTCTTC. The encoded protein is CASSSLAGGYNEQFF. Full variable domain (remainder filled in from reference TRBV5-6 and TRBJ2-1): DAGVTQSPTHLIKTRGQQVTLRCSPKSGHDTVSWYQQALGQGPQFIFQYYEEEERQRGNFPDRFSGHQFPNYSSELNVNALLLGDSALYLCASSSLAGGYNEQFFGPGTRLTVL.

This chain joins TRBV11-1 and TRBJ2-1; TRBD2 matches at 15 bases. In germline, CDR1 is SGHAT, CDR2 FQDESV (reference sequence). With 5 bases clipped from V and 8 bases from J, the junction kept 10 bases outside the gene matches. This CDR3 comprises 17 residues. CDR3 DNA sequence: TGTGCCAGCAGCCAGCGAGGGACTAGCGGGAGGATAGATGAGCAGTTCTTC. Its translation is CASSQRGTSGRIDEQFF.

The V and J genes are TRBV6-1 and TRBJ2-5; 9 nucleotides match TRBD2. The CDR3 covers 17 residues. The V gene end was trimmed by 2 bases and the J gene end by 7 bases; junction bases not matched to a gene: 14. Looked up from germline, CDR1 is MNHNS and CDR2 is SASEGT. The CDR3 DNA is TGTGCCAGCAGTGAACGACCTTTGACTAGCGGAACGGGGACCCAGTACTTC. Its translation is CASSERPLTSGTGTQYF.

The chain carries TRBV5-1 and TRBJ2-1; 9 bases align to TRBD2. V was clipped by 0 bases and J by 0 bases; unmatched bases: 4. Germline V gene sequence: CDR1 SGHRS, CDR2 YFSETQ. This CDR3 has 17 amino acids. CDR3 sequence reads: CASSLVASGNSYNEQFF. CDR3 sequence (DNA): TGCGCCAGCAGCTTGGTAGCTAGCGGGAACTCCTACAATGAGCAGTTCTTC.

V gene TRBV15 combines with J gene TRBJ1-1, with D perhaps matching TRBD1 (5 bases). This CDR3 is 14 amino acids long. Looked up from germline, CDR1 is LNHNV and CDR2 is YYDKDF (reference sequence). Trimming left V 3 bases short and J 0 bases short, with 8 bases between. This CDR3 reads CATSRDTMNTEAFF. As DNA, the CDR3 is TGTGCCACCAGCAGGGACACTATGAACACTGAAGCTTTCTTT. Variable domain in full (rest from reference TRBV15 and TRBJ1-1): DAMVIQNPRYQVTQFGKPVTLSCSQTLNHNVMYWYQQKSSQAPKLLFHYYDKDFNNEADTPDNFQSRRPNTSFCFLDIRSPGLGDTAMYLCATSRDTMNTEAFFGQGTRLTVV.

The J gene is TRBJ2-1, the V gene TRBV7-9; 13 bases agree with TRBD2. CDR1 is SEHNR, CDR2 FQNEAQ, per germline (reference sequence). V shed 5 bases and J 8 bases; nucleotides not matched to a gene: 9. The CDR3 is 16 amino acids. DNA of the CDR3: TGTGCCAGCAGCGACGGACTAGCGGGAGTCATATATGAGCAGTTCTTC. Its translation is CASSDGLAGVIYEQFF.

CDR3 loop: CASNWGNQPQHF. CDR3 sequence (DNA): TGTGCCAGCAATTGGGGCAATCAGCCCCAGCATTTT. This sequence joins TRBV2 and TRBJ1-5; no clear D gene. Trimming removed 7 bases at V and 2 bases at J, with 6 bases between. Germline V gene data show CDR1 as SNHLY and CDR2 as FYNNEI. The CDR3 loop spans 12 amino acids. Full variable domain (remainder filled in from reference TRBV2 and TRBJ1-5): EPEVTQTPSHQVTQMGQEVILRCVPISNHLYFYWYRQILGQKVEFLVSFYNNEISEKSEIFDDQFSVERPDGSNFTLKIRSTKLEDSAMYFCASNWGNQPQHFGDGTRLSIL.

Remarks on this clone: A far larger clone is just one base off, so this is likely a read error. Other DNA sequences from this sample encode an identical CDR3 as well. The chain links TRBV10-3 to TRBJ2-5; tentatively, D is TRBD1 (5 bases). Trimming took off 4 bases at V and 2 bases at J, with 5 bases between the two ends. Germline V gene sequence: CDR1 ENHRY, CDR2 SYGVKD. This CDR3 is built from 12 residues. The DNA for the CDR3 is TGTGCCATCAGTGGACAGCAAGAGACCCAGTACTTC. This translates into CAISGQQETQYF.

At least ten counts were recorded for this clone. This rearrangement joins TRBV6-1 to TRBJ2-7, with 11 positions matching TRBD1. Germline assignment: CDR1 MNHNS and CDR2 SASEGT. The CDR3 has 15 residues. The V and J ends lost 3 bases and 5 bases, in that order; junction bases with no gene match: 6. In nucleotides, the CDR3 is TGTGCCAGCAGTGAGAGCGGGACAGGGGGTAACGAGCAGTACTTC. Residues: CASSESGTGGNEQYF.

This rearrangement joins TRBV7-2 to TRBJ2-2, with D maybe TRBD1 (6 bases). The CDR3 contains 13 residues. Trimming removed 6 bases from V and 4 bases from J, with 9 bases in between. CDR1 and CDR2 from the germline V gene are SGHTA and FQGNSA. Written as DNA, the CDR3 is TGTGCCAGCAGTACAGGGAGCACCGGGGAGCTGTTTTTT. It yields the protein CASSTGSTGELFF.

The chain is built from TRBV18 and TRBJ2-7; unclear D gene. The V end was cut by 0 bases, the J end by 0 bases, with 9 bases between. Germline CDR1 KGHSH, CDR2 LQKENI. This CDR3 has 15 residues. The CDR3 DNA is TGTGCCAGCTCACCACCTATCAGGAACTCCTACGAGCAGTACTTC. Translated, it gives CASSPPIRNSYEQYF.

The rearrangement uses TRBV6-4 and TRBJ2-3, with 7 bases lining up with TRBD2. The CDR3 totals 16 residues. After removal of 5 bases from V and 4 bases from J, the junction contained 12 bases not matched to a gene. Per germline, CDR1 MRHNA and CDR2 SNTAGT. CDR3 sequence reads: CASSPHGGAGSDTQYF. In DNA form, the CDR3 reads TGTGCCAGCAGTCCCCACGGGGGAGCGGGATCAGATACGCAGTATTTT.

This clone was detected only once. The rearrangement uses TRBV18 and TRBJ1-4, with no clear D. V was shortened by 2 bases and J by 4 bases, with 8 bases between the two germline ends. CDR1 and CDR2 (germline): KGHSH, LQKENI. This CDR3 has 14 amino acids. CDR3 amino acids: CASSPGRNNEKLFF. DNA for the CDR3: TGTGCCAGCTCACCAGGGCGGAATAATGAAAAACTGTTTTTT.

The chain employs TRBV7-2 and TRBJ2-3, with D perhaps matching TRBD2 (6 bases). CDR1 is SGHTA and CDR2 is FQGNSA in the germline V gene. This CDR3 comprises 14 residues. V lost 3 bases to trimming and J lost 1 base, with 8 bases between them. The CDR3 region has the DNA TGTGCCAGCAGCTTTCAGCGGGGCACAGATACGCAGTATTTT. Protein: CASSFQRGTDTQYF.

This clone was observed once. This chain uses TRBV5-1 with TRBJ2-3; weak D call: TRBD1 (6 bases). Trimming stripped 0 bases from V and 2 bases from J, with 13 bases between. The CDR3 extends over 16 amino acids. The germline V gene has CDR1 SGHRS and CDR2 YFSETQ. The CDR3 loop is CASSLEGDTLTDTQYF. In nucleotides, the CDR3 is TGCGCCAGCAGCTTGGAGGGGGACACCCTCACAGATACGCAGTATTTT. Looking up the rest from reference TRBV5-1 and TRBJ2-3 gives the full variable domain: KAGVTQTPRYLIKTRGQQVTLSCSPISGHRSVSWYQQTPGQGLQFLFEYFSETQRNKGNFPGRFSGRQFSNSRSEMNVSTLELGDSALYLCASSLEGDTLTDTQYFGPGTRLTVL.